What follows is one T cell receptor beta chain and its context. Its antigen is not identified. Germline-derived CDR1 and CDR2 are WSHSY and SAAADI. The length of the CDR3 is 14 residues. Trimming at V came to 10 bases and at J to 2 bases, leaving 9 bases not matched to a gene. MiXCR, applied by TCRdb to the 5' RACE reads, yields one record per CDR3 protein. The sample carries roughly 690,000 distinct CDR3 sequences, 21% recorded once. The data are from a study of identical twins. Findings of the study overall: Fewer insertions were carried by abundant cord blood beta clonotypes, but none was seen in memory repertoires. The analysis was cross-sectional rather than longitudinal within donors.

This sample also belongs to another study, concerning T cells expressing NK-cell markers. From that report: The TCR beta repertoires originated in sorted CD3+CD56+NKG2C+, CD3+CD56+NKG2C- and CD3+CD56-NKG2C+ T cells.

The source material was PBMCs. This sequence originates from a woman aged 18-29 years in good health. The chain couples TRBV10-2 to TRBJ2-7, with 9 bases that match TRBD2. The CDR3 region is CATEGAGGPYEQYF. CDR3 coding DNA: TGCGCCACGGAGGGGGCGGGAGGGCCCTACGAGCAGTACTTC.